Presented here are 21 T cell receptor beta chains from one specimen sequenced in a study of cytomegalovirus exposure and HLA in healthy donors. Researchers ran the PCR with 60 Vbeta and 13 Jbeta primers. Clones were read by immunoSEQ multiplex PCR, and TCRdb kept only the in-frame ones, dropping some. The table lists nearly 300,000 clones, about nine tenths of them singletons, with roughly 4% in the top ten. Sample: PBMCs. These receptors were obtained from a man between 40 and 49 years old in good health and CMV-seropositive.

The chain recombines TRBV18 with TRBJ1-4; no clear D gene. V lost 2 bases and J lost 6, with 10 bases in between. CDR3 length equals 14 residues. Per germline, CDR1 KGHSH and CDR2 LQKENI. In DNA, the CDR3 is TGTGCCAGCTCACCAGTACAGCCGCATGAAAAACTGTTTTTT. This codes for CASSPVQPHEKLFF.

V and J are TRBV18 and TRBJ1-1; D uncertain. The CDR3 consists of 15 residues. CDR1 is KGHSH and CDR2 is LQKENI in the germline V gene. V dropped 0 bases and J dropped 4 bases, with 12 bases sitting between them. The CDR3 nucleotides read TGTGCCAGCTCACCACCGGGTAACAGATTCACTGAAGCTTTCTTT. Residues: CASSPPGNRFTEAFF.

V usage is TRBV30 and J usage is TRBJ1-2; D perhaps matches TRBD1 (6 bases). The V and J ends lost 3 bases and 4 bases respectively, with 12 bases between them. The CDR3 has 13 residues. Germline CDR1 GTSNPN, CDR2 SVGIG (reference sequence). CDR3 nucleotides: TGTGCCTGGAGCAGGGGTTTCAGCTATGGCTACACCTTC. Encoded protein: CAWSRGFSYGYTF.

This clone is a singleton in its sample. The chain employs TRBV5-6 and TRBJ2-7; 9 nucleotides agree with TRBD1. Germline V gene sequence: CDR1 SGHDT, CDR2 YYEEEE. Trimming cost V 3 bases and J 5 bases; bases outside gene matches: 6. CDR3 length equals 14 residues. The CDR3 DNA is TGTGCCAGCAGCTGGGACAGGGAACTTAACGAGCAGTACTTC. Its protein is CASSWDRELNEQYF. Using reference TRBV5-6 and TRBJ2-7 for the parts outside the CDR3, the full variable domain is DAGVTQSPTHLIKTRGQQVTLRCSPKSGHDTVSWYQQALGQGPQFIFQYYEEEERQRGNFPDRFSGHQFPNYSSELNVNALLLGDSALYLCASSWDRELNEQYFGPGTRLTVT.

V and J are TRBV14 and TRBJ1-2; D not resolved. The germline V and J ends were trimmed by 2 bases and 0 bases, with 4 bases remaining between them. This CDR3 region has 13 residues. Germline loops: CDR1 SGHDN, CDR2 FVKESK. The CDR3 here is CASSQISNYGYTF. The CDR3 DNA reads TGTGCCAGCAGCCAAATATCTAACTATGGCTACACCTTC.

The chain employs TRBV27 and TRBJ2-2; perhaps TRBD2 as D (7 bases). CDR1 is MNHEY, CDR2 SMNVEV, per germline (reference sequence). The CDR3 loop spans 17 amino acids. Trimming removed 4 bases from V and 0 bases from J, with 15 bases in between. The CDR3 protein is CASSSPRGGPNTGELFF. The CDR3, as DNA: TGTGCCAGCAGTTCCCCAAGGGGGGGGCCGAACACCGGGGAGCTGTTTTTT.

The DNA of the CDR3 is TGTGCCAGCAGCTCCGGGACAGGGCTGACCTACGAGCAGTACTTC. Its protein is CASSSGTGLTYEQYF. The rearrangement links TRBV7-9 to TRBJ2-7, with 9 bases aligning to TRBD1. The germline gives CDR1 SEHNR, CDR2 FQNEAQ (reference sequence). This CDR3 is built from 15 residues. J was trimmed by 2 bases and V by 4 bases; bases with no gene match: 6. The entire variable domain, with the rest obtained from reference TRBV7-9 and TRBJ2-7, is as follows: DTGVSQNPRHKITKRGQNVTFRCDPISEHNRLYWYRQTLGQGPEFLTYFQNEAQLEKSRLLSDRFSAERPKGSFSTLEIQRTEQGDSAMYLCASSSGTGLTYEQYFGPGTRLTVT.

In nucleotides, the CDR3 is TGTGCCAGCCAGAGGGGACAGGGGATGAGGACTGAAGCTTTCTTT. Amino acids: CASQRGQGMRTEAFF. The rearrangement links TRBV2 to TRBJ1-1, with 10 positions matching TRBD1. Trimming at V came to 8 bases and at J to 5 bases, leaving 11 bases not matched to a gene. CDR1 is SNHLY and CDR2 is FYNNEI in the germline V gene. The CDR3 totals 15 residues.

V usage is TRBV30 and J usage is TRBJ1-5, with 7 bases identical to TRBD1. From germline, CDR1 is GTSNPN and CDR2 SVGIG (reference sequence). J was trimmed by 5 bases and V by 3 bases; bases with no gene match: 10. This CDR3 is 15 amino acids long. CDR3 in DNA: TGTGCCTGGAGGCCACCAGGGACAGTGGATCAGCCCCAGCATTTT. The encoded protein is CAWRPPGTVDQPQHF.

CDR3 protein: CASSQTGSSYEQYF. CDR3 DNA: TGTGCCAGCAGCCAGACAGGTAGCTCCTACGAGCAGTACTTC. V usage is TRBV2 and J usage is TRBJ2-7, with a tentative D call TRBD1 (6 bases). CDR3 length equals 14 residues. The germline V gene has CDR1 SNHLY and CDR2 FYNNEI. Trimming stripped 6 bases from V and 0 bases from J, with 12 bases between.

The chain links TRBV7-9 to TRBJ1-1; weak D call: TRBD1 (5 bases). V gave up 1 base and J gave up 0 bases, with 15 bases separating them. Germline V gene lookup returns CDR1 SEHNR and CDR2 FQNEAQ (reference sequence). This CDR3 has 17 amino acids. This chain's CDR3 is CASSLVDGGLVNTEAFF. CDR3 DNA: TGTGCCAGCAGCTTAGTGGACGGGGGGTTGGTGAACACTGAAGCTTTCTTT.

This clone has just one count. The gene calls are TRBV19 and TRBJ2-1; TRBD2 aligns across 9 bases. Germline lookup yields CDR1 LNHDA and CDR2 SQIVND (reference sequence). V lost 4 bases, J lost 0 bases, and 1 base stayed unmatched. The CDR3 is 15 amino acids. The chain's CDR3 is CASSSSGGSYNEQFF. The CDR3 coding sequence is TGTGCCAGTAGTAGTAGCGGGGGCTCCTACAATGAGCAGTTCTTC.

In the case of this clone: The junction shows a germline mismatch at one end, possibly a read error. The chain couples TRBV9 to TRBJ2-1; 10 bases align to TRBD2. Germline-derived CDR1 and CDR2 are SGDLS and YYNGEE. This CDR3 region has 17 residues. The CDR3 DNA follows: TGTGCCAACAGCGCACTAGAGCGGGAGGGTCCCTACAATGAGCAGTTCTTC. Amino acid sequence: CANSALEREGPYNEQFF. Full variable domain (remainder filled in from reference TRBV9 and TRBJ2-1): DSGVTQTPKHLITATGQRVTLRCSPRSGDLSVYWYQQSLDQGLQFLIQYYNGEERAKGNILERFSAQQFPDLHSELNLSSLELGDSALYFCANSALEREGPYNEQFFGPGTRLTVL.

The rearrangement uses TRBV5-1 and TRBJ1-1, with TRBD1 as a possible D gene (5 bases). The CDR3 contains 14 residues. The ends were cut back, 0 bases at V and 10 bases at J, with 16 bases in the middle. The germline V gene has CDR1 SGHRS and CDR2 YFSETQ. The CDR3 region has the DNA TGCGCCAGCAGCTTGGCCACAGGCGCAAATCGAGCTTTCTTT. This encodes CASSLATGANRAFF.

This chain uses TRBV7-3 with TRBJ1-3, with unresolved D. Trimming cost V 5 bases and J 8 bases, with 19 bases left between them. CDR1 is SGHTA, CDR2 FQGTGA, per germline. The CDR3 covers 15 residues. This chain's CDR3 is CASSQRLLNRDTIYF. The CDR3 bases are TGTGCCAGCAGCCAACGATTACTTAACCGAGACACCATATATTTT. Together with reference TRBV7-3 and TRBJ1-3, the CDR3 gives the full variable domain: GAGVSQTPSNKVTEKGKYVELRCDPISGHTALYWYRQSLGQGPEFLIYFQGTGAADDSGLPNDRFFAVRPEGSVSTLKIQRTERGDSAVYLCASSQRLLNRDTIYFGEGSWLTVV.

The CDR3, as DNA: TGTGCCTGGAGTGGCATCCGGGACAGCTACGAGCAGTACTTC. It is translated as CAWSGIRDSYEQYF. The chain links TRBV30 to TRBJ2-7; TRBD1 matches at 7 bases. J was trimmed by 3 bases and V by 1 base; bases with no gene match: 6. Per the germline V gene, CDR1 is GTSNPN and CDR2 is SVGIG (reference sequence). There are 14 residues in the CDR3.

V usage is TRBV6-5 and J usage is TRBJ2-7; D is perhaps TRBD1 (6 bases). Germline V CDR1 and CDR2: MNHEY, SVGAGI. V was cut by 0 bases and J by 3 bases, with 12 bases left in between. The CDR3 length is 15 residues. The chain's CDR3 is CASSYSGDTYYEQYF. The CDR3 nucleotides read TGTGCCAGCAGTTACTCAGGGGACACCTACTACGAGCAGTACTTC.

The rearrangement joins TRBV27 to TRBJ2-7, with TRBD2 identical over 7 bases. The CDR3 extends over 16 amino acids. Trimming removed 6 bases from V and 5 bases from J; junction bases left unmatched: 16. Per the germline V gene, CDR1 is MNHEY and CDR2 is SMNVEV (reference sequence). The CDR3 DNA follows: TGTGCCAGCAGCTTGGTCAGTGGGAGGGCCTTTGACGAGCAGTACTTC. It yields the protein CASSLVSGRAFDEQYF.

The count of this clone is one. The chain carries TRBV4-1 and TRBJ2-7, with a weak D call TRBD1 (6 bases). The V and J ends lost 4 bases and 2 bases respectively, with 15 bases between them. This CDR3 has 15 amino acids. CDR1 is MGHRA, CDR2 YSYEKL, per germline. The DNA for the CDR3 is TGCGCCAGCAGCCCTTCCCGGACAGCCACCTACGAGCAGTACTTC. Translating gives CASSPSRTATYEQYF.

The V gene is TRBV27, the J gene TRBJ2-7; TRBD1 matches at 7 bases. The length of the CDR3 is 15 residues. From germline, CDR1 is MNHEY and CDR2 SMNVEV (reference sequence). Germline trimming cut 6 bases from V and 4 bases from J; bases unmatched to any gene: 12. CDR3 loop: CASRLAGTAFYEQYF. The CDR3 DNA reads TGTGCCAGCAGACTCGCCGGGACAGCCTTTTACGAGCAGTACTTC.

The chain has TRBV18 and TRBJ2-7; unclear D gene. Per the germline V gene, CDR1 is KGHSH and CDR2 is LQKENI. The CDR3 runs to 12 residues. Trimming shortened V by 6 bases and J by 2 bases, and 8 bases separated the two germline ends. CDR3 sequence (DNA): TGTGCCAGCTCTCCAAACACCTACGAGCAGTACTTC. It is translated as CASSPNTYEQYF.